This paragraph covers one TCR beta chain sequence. The antigen remains unidentified. The data derive from a study of a mutant IDH1 vaccine in newly diagnosed glioma. Whole-study context: Receipt of radiotherapy, temozolomide, or both preceded the study, and most received both. Findings and caveats of the study: Among patients, approximately 93% showed immune responses induced by the vaccine. Seemingly, top peripheral T cell clonotype changes bore no relation to pseudoprogression.

CDR3 length: 13 residues. V dropped 0 bases and J dropped 11 bases, with 13 bases sitting between them. Per the germline V gene, CDR1 is SGHRS and CDR2 is YFSETQ. Time point denoted: baseline, week 1 (first vaccination visit). Treatment of the sample: pre-vaccination baseline after standard-of-care therapy. Donor diagnoses consisted of new WHO grade 3 or 4 IDH1-mutant, ATRX-lost astrocytomas. Profiling relied on immunoSEQ multiplex PCR, and the TCRdb table lists in-frame clones only, not all of them. The table lists approximately 70,000 clones, 79% of them singletons. The clonotype originates from a man aged 45-65 years with glioma. Sequenced material: PBMCs, taken from a glioma patient treated with radiotherapy, temozolomide or both. The V call is TRBV5-1, the J call TRBJ2-3; D unclear. The CDR3 spells CASSLDPGKGQYF. The CDR3 DNA reads TGCGCCAGCAGCTTGGACCCTGGGAAGGGGCAGTATTTT.